What follows describes a single T cell receptor (beta chain). This sample is drawn from a study of beta chain features in type 1 diabetes. This CDR3 is 14 amino acids long. Per the germline V gene, CDR1 is SGHNT and CDR2 is YYREEE (reference sequence). V dropped 5 bases and J dropped 2; count of bases not matched to a gene: 6. Every bit of the isolated RNA underwent reverse transcription, so sequencing read expressed TCRB transcripts. Only in-frame clones appear in the TCRdb table, and some are missing; sequencing was by immunoSEQ multiplex PCR. The sample lists approximately 330,000 clones, around 10% occurring once.

The material sequenced was naive CD4+ T cells from blood. The sequence was collected from a woman in her thirties in good health. The chain employs TRBV5-4 and TRBJ1-1; 7 nucleotides line up with TRBD1. The DNA of the CDR3 is TGTGCCAGCAGTTCCCGGGACAGTAACACTGAAGCTTTCTTT. Protein: CASSSRDSNTEAFF.